This T cell receptor (beta chain) was observed in a study of sequential checkpoint blockade in melanoma. The data were produced by immunoSEQ multiplex PCR, yet TCRdb's version contains in-frame clones alone and is incomplete. The repertoire holds tens of thousands of clones, with roughly nine tenths as singletons. The J segment lost 2 bases and the V segment lost 4 bases, leaving 4 bases of the junction unmatched. The germline V gene encodes CDR1 SGDLS and CDR2 YYNGEE. The CDR3 extends over 14 amino acids. Treatment defined: randomized to nivolumab then ipilimumab (arm A) or the reverse (arm B). The clonotype originates from a human donor with melanoma. The chain combines TRBV9 with TRBJ1-2, with 8 nucleotides matching TRBD1. Sequenced here: CD8+ T cells sorted from blood (inferred from file names), sampled from a patient given nivolumab and ipilimumab in sequence. As DNA, the CDR3 is TGTGCCAGCAGCACGGGGACAGGAAACTATGGCTACACCTTC. Translation gives CASSTGTGNYGYTF.